This is a list of T cell receptor beta chains from one sample in a study of post-analysis software for immune sequencing data. One entry per CDR3 protein, called by TCRdb with MiXCR from the PCR reads. The table lists about 680,000 distinct CDR3 sequences, more than 50% of them singletons. Sequencing was performed on blood. Receptors were obtained from a girl aged 2-10 years with multiple sclerosis. The CDR3 runs from the conserved cysteine through the conserved F or W. A D gene is named only where the DNA matches it firmly. The size entry is marked missing in some rows and otherwise reads once, few, many or a size class.

abundance,d_gene,j_gene,v_gene,CDR3aa,CDR3nt
.,TRBD2,TRBJ2-7,TRBV6-1,CASSTALAGGPYEQYF,TGTGCCAGCAGTACGGCACTAGCGGGAGGGCCATACGAGCAGTACTTC
few,TRBD2,TRBJ2-1,TRBV7-3,CASSINGGGRFEQFF,TGTGCCAGCAGCATAAATGGGGGGGGACGTTTTGAGCAGTTCTTC
.,TRBD1,TRBJ1-2,TRBV5-1,CASSERTGGGDGYTF,TGCGCCAGCAGCGAAAGGACAGGGGGCGGGGATGGCTACACCTTC
.,.,TRBJ2-1,TRBV6-5,CASLARGTYNEQFF,TGTGCCAGCCTCGCTCGGGGGACGTACAATGAGCAGTTCTTC
few,.,TRBJ2-7,TRBV5-1,CASSLDGRSYEQYF,TGCGCCAGCAGCTTGGATGGCAGGTCCTACGAGCAGTACTTC
few,TRBD1,TRBJ1-2,TRBV28,CASSLSGQVYGYTF,TGTGCCAGCAGTTTATCGGGACAGGTCTATGGCTACACCTTC
.,.,TRBJ2-7,TRBV2,CASSEMGGAEQYF,TGTGCCAGCAGTGAAATGGGGGGAGCCGAGCAGTACTTC
few,.,TRBJ2-5,TRBV30,CAWSVTTTSFGETQYF,TGTGCCTGGAGTGTCACCACCACTAGTTTCGGGGAGACCCAGTACTTC
.,TRBD1,TRBJ2-3,TRBV28,CASSSTGESTDTQYF,TGTGCCAGCAGTTCGACAGGGGAAAGCACAGATACGCAGTATTTT
few,TRBD2,TRBJ2-1,TRBV4-1,CASSSGLAGNEQFF,TGCGCCAGCAGCTCGGGACTAGCGGGCAATGAGCAGTTCTTC
.,TRBD2,TRBJ2-1,TRBV4-2,CASSQGGGNNEQFF,TGTGCCAGCAGCCAGGGGGGAGGGAACAATGAGCAGTTCTTC
.,.,TRBJ2-5,TRBV5-1,CASSPNPGQQETQYF,TGCGCCAGCAGCCCCAACCCGGGACAACAAGAGACCCAGTACTTC
few,.,TRBJ2-5,TRBV2,CASSQGGTVQETQYF,TGTGCCAGCAGCCAGGGGGGGACAGTCCAAGAGACCCAGTACTTC
.,TRBD1,TRBJ2-5,TRBV30,CAWSRGRRPEETQYF,TGTGCCTGGTCAAGGGGGCGACGACCAGAAGAGACCCAGTACTTC
.,.,TRBJ1-1,TRBV12-3/TRBV12-4,CASSPTGPEAFF,TGTGCCAGCAGCCCCACGGGCCCTGAAGCTTTCTTT
.,TRBD2,TRBJ2-1,TRBV5-1,CASSLAGTSSGEQFF,TGCGCCAGCAGCTTGGCCGGGACTAGCTCTGGTGAGCAGTTCTTC